A selection of T cell receptor beta chains follows, all from one sample in a study of cytomegalovirus exposure and HLA in healthy donors. Using immunoSEQ multiplex PCR, the repertoire was profiled, and TCRdb retains in-frame clones only, with some absent. The sample lists under 200,000 clones; approximately 80% were seen once. The sample was PBMCs. These receptors were collected from a woman between 45 and 60 years old in good health and CMV-seropositive. Both conserved end residues are part of each CDR3. The order of the fields is V gene, CDR3 length, clone size, J gene, D gene, CDR3 DNA, CDR3 protein. D genes are given only for firm matches. Some rows mark clone size as missing; the rest say once, few, many or name a class of expanded clone.

V gene: TRBV18; CDR3 length: 15; clone size: .; J gene: TRBJ2-1; D gene: TRBD2; CDR3 DNA: TGTGCCAGCTCTACTAGCGGGGGTTTATACAATGAGCAGTTCTTC; CDR3 protein: CASSTSGGLYNEQFF
V gene: TRBV9; CDR3 length: 15; clone size: .; J gene: TRBJ1-1; D gene: TRBD1; CDR3 DNA: TGTGCCAGCAGTCGACAGGGGGCCGCTGACACTGAAGCTTTCTTT; CDR3 protein: CASSRQGAADTEAFF
V gene: TRBV28; CDR3 length: 12; clone size: .; J gene: TRBJ2-7; D gene: TRBD1; CDR3 DNA: TGTGCCAGCAGTTCCGGACAGGCCGGGCAGTACTTC; CDR3 protein: CASSSGQAGQYF
V gene: TRBV6-4; CDR3 length: 13; clone size: .; J gene: TRBJ2-1; D gene: .; CDR3 DNA: TGTGCCACCTCAGCGGGCTCCTACAATGAGCAGTTCTTC; CDR3 protein: CATSAGSYNEQFF
V gene: TRBV7-7; CDR3 length: 14; clone size: .; J gene: TRBJ2-1; D gene: TRBD2; CDR3 DNA: TGTGCTAGCAGTCTAGCGGGAGGGGACAATGAGCAGTTCTTC; CDR3 protein: CASSLAGGDNEQFF
V gene: TRBV5-1; CDR3 length: 17; clone size: .; J gene: TRBJ2-5; D gene: .; CDR3 DNA: TGCGCCAGCAGCTCCTTCGGGACAAACAGTGGCCGAGAGACCCAGTACTTC; CDR3 protein: CASSSFGTNSGRETQYF
V gene: TRBV28; CDR3 length: 12; clone size: once; J gene: TRBJ1-2; D gene: .; CDR3 DNA: TGTGCCAGCAGGAGGCAGGGAGGCGGCTACACCTTC; CDR3 protein: CASRRQGGGYTF
V gene: TRBV5-4; CDR3 length: 16; clone size: .; J gene: TRBJ2-3; D gene: TRBD1; CDR3 DNA: TGTGCCAGCAGCTTGGGACAGGGTGAGGGTACAGATACGCAGTATTTT; CDR3 protein: CASSLGQGEGTDTQYF
V gene: TRBV9; CDR3 length: 15; clone size: .; J gene: TRBJ1-4; D gene: TRBD1; CDR3 DNA: TGTGCCAGCAGCGACACAGGGGCAACTAATGAAAAACTGTTTTTT; CDR3 protein: CASSDTGATNEKLFF
V gene: TRBV4-1; CDR3 length: 18; clone size: .; J gene: TRBJ2-7; D gene: .; CDR3 DNA: TGCGCCAGCAGCCCGTCCTGGGTACTTCTGCGGGAATCCTACGAGCAGTACTTC; CDR3 protein: CASSPSWVLLRESYEQYF
V gene: TRBV28; CDR3 length: 13; clone size: .; J gene: TRBJ1-4; D gene: .; CDR3 DNA: TGTGCCAGCAGGCTGACAGGTGATGAAAAACTGTTTTTT; CDR3 protein: CASRLTGDEKLFF